The T cell receptor beta chain described here comes from a study of T cell changes during pregnancy in multiple sclerosis. The CDR3 contains 15 residues. In germline, CDR1 is SGHAT, CDR2 FQDESV (reference sequence). J was trimmed by 8 bases and V by 3 bases; bases with no gene match: 6. Repertoires were generated with immunoSEQ multiplex PCR, while TCRdb's copy carries only in-frame clones and drops some. The table lists roughly 93,000 clones, around 92% of them singletons. The receptor comes from a female donor with multiple sclerosis, enrolled in a pregnancy study. The sequencing here drew on peripheral blood, taken after pregnancy. The chain links TRBV11-1 to TRBJ2-1; 11 bases agree with TRBD2. CDR3 protein: CASSFFSGGAHEQFF. CDR3 nucleotides: TGTGCCAGCAGCTTCTTTAGCGGGGGGGCTCATGAGCAGTTCTTC. The entire variable domain, with the rest obtained from reference TRBV11-1 and TRBJ2-1, is as follows: EAEVAQSPRYKITEKSQAVAFWCDPISGHATLYWYRQILGQGPELLVQFQDESVVDDSQLPKDRFSAERLKGVDSTLKIQPAELGDSAMYLCASSFFSGGAHEQFFGPGTRLTVL.